This TCR delta chain came from a study of human gamma delta and Vdelta1 T cells (dated by TCRdb to 2017 to 2018). Describing the broader study: The study examined Delta One T cells, which are Vd1+ gamma-delta T cells, as cytotoxic effectors against acute myeloid leukemia. The paper as a whole reports these results and caveats: According to the report, Delta One T cells were polyclonal and showed broad cytotoxic targeting of acute myeloid leukemia.

Counted from cysteine to phenylalanine, this CDR3 has 21 amino acids. The DNA shown is the 63-base CDR3, in frame from base 1. Here V drops 5 bases and J drops 3 bases, and the junction holds 26 bases not matched to any gene. The germline V gene sets CDR1 to TSWWSYY and CDR2 to QGS. To note about this clone: This receptor's antigen is unknown. No much larger clone is present one base from it, and per-base qualities are unavailable.

Receptor amplification or capture employed PCR. TCRdb shows the sequencer as Illumina MiSeq. Public reads were reanalyzed in TCRdb with CATT, and rows carrying the same DNA were merged afterwards. Across this sample there are some 13,000 delta-chain clones, with 40% to 60% seen only once. Over 1.2% of the sample is held by the ten biggest clonotypes. This clonotype originated in a human donor in good health. The chain is encoded by TRDV1 joined to TRDJ1; TRDD3 aligns with 8 central bases. The sequencing sample was made of Vdelta1 gamma-delta T cells from blood grown in culture (DOT cells). What this sample's cell subset or site label stands for: Delta One T cells, in vitro expanded/differentiated Vd1+ gamma-delta T cells. DNA sequence: TGTGCTCTTGGGAATAGAAAAAGCCTTCCGCGTACTGGGGGGCTTTCCGATAAACTCATCTTT. Translated, it reads CALGNRKSLPRTGGLSDKLIF.